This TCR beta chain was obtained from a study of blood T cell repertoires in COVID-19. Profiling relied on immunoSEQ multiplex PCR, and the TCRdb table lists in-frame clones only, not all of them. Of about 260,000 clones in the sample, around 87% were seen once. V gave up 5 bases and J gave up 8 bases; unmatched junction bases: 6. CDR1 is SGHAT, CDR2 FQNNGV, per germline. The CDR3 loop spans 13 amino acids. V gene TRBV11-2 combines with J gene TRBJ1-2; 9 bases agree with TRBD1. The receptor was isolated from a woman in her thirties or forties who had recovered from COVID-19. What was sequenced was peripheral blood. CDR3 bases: TGTGCCAGCAGCGTCGGGACAGGGTTAGGCTACACCTTC. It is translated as CASSVGTGLGYTF. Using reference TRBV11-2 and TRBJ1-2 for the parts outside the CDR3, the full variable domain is EAGVAQSPRYKIIEKRQSVAFWCNPISGHATLYWYQQILGQGPKLLIQFQNNGVVDDSQLPKDRFSAERLKGVDSTLKIQPAKLEDSAVYLCASSVGTGLGYTFGSGTRLTVV.